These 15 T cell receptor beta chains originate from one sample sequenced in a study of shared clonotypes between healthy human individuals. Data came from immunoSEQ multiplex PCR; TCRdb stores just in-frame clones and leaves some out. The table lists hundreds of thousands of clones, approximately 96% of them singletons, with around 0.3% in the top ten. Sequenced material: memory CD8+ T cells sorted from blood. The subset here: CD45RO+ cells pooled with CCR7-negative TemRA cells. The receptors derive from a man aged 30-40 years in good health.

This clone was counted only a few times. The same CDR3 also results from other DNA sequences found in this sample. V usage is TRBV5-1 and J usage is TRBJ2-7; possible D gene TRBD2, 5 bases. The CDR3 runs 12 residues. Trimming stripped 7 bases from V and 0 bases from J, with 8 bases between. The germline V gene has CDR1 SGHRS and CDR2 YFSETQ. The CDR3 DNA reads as TGCGCCAGCTCGAGGGACTCCTACGAGCAGTACTTC. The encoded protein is CASSRDSYEQYF.

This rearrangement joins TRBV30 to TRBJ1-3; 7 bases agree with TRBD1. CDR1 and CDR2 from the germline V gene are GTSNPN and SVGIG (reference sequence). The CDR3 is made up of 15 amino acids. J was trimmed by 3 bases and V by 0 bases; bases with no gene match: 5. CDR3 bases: TGTGCCTGGAGTGTAAACAGGGGAGGTGGAAACACCATATATTTT. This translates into CAWSVNRGGGNTIYF. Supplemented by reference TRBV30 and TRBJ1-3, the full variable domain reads SQTIHQWPATLVQPVGSPLSLECTVEGTSNPNLYWYRQAAGRGLQLLFYSVGIGQISSEVPQNLSASRPQDRQFILSSKKLLLSDSGFYLCAWSVNRGGGNTIYFGEGSWLTVV.

DNA of the CDR3: TGCGCCAGCAGCAGTAGCGGGAGAAAGGAGACCCAGTACTTC. Its translation is CASSSSGRKETQYF. This chain uses TRBV5-1 with TRBJ2-5, with 9 bases lining up with TRBD2. The V segment lost 4 bases and the J segment 5 bases; nucleotides outside the gene matches: 6. The germline CDR1 and CDR2 sequences are SGHRS and YFSETQ. The CDR3 runs 14 residues.

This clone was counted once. The CDR3 DNA follows: TGCGCCAGCACGGCAGACTTCTACGAGCAGTACTTC. Residues: CASTADFYEQYF. This chain uses TRBV5-1 with TRBJ2-7; D gene unclear. Per the germline V gene, CDR1 is SGHRS and CDR2 is YFSETQ. The CDR3 runs 12 residues. V shed 6 bases and J shed 3 bases, with 10 bases lying between them.

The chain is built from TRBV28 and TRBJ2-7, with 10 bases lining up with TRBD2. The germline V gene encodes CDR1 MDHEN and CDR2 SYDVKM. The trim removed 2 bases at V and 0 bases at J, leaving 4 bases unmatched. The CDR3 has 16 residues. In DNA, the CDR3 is TGTGCCAGCAGTTTAAGAGTAGCGGGAGGCTCCTACGAGCAGTACTTC. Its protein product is CASSLRVAGGSYEQYF.

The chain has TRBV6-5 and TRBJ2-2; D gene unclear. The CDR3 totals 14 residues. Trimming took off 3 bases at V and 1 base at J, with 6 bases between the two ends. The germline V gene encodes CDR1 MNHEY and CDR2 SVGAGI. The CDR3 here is CASSYFGNTGELFF. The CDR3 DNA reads TGTGCCAGCAGTTATTTCGGGAACACCGGGGAGCTGTTTTTT.

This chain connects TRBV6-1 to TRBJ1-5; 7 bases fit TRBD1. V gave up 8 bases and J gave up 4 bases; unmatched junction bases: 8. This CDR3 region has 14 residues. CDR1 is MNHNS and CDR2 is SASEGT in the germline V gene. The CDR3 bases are TGTGCCAGCTCCAGGGGGGGCCTAAATCAGCCCCAGCATTTT. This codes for CASSRGGLNQPQHF.

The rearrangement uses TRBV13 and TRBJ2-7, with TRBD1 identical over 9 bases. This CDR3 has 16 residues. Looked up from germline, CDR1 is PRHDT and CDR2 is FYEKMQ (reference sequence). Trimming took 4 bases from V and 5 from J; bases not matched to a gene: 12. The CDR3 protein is CASSSTPGQGTDEQYF. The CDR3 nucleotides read TGTGCCAGCAGCTCCACTCCGGGACAGGGAACGGACGAGCAGTACTTC.

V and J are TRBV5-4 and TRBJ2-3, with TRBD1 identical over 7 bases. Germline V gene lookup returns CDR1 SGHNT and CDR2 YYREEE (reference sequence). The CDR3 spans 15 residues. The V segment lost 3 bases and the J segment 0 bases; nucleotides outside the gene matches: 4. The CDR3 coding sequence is TGTGCCAGCAGCTGGGGACAGCGTAGCACAGATACGCAGTATTTT. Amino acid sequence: CASSWGQRSTDTQYF.

CDR3 sequence reads: CATSRGRDRDQPQHF. The CDR3 nucleotides are TGTGCCACCAGCAGAGGAAGGGACAGGGATCAGCCCCAGCATTTT. This chain connects TRBV15 to TRBJ1-5; 9 bases fit TRBD1. Unmatched junction bases numbered 3, after V lost 1 base and J lost 5 bases. Germline V lookup: CDR1 LNHNV, CDR2 YYDKDF (reference sequence). The CDR3 is made up of 15 amino acids.

The CDR3 here is CASRNTGMENIQYF. The CDR3 nucleotides are TGTGCCAGTAGGAACACAGGGATGGAAAACATTCAGTACTTC. The rearrangement links TRBV19 to TRBJ2-4; a weak D match, TRBD1 (6 bases). The V end lost 6 bases, the J end lost 5 bases, and 14 bases lay between the germline ends. Germline V gives CDR1 LNHDA, CDR2 SQIVND (reference sequence). The CDR3 loop spans 14 amino acids.

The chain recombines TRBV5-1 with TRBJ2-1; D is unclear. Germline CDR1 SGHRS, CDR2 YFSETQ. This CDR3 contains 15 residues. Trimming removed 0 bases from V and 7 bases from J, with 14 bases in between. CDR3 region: CASSLAGQKVNEQFF. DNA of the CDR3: TGCGCCAGCAGCTTGGCCGGCCAAAAGGTAAATGAGCAGTTCTTC. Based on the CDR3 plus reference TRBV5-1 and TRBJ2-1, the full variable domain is KAGVTQTPRYLIKTRGQQVTLSCSPISGHRSVSWYQQTPGQGLQFLFEYFSETQRNKGNFPGRFSGRQFSNSRSEMNVSTLELGDSALYLCASSLAGQKVNEQFFGPGTRLTVL.

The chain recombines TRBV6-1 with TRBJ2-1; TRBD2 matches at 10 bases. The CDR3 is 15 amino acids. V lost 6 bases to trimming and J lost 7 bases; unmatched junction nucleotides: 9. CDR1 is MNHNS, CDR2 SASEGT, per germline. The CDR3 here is CASRALAGAKNEQFF. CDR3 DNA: TGTGCCAGCAGGGCCCTAGCGGGAGCTAAAAATGAGCAGTTCTTC.

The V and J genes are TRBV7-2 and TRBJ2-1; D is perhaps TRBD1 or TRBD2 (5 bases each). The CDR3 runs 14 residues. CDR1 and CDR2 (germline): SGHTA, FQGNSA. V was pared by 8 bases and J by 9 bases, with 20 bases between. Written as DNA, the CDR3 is TGTGCCAGCGGACCGGGACCAGTAAATGGTGAGCAGTTCTTC. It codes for CASGPGPVNGEQFF.

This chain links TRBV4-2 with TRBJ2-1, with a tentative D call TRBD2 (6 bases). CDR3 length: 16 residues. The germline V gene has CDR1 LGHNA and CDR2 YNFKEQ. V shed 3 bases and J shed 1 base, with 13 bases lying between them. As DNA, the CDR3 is TGTGCCAGCAGCCACGGCGGGACGGAATCCTACAATGAGCAGTTCTTC. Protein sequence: CASSHGGTESYNEQFF.